This T cell receptor (beta chain) was identified during a study of blood T cell repertoires in COVID-19. Study-level background: The United States, Italy and Spain provided the acute and convalescent COVID-19 samples. Sample material is recorded as cDNA or gDNA derived from T cells, B-cell-depleted T cells, or PBMCs.

Per the authors' pipeline: Amplification with reference gene primers provided the estimates of nucleated cell counts. Assay: immunoSEQ multiplex PCR; the TCRdb copy retains only in-frame clones and omits some. Clonal size and the V and J genes are those of that table, whereas D and trimming came from the DNA. There are roughly 150,000 clones in the sample; more than 75% occur only once, and about 6% lies in the top ten. This CDR3 region has 13 residues. V was cut by 2 bases and J by 5 bases, with 9 bases left in between. CDR1 MDHEN and CDR2 SYDVKM come from the germline V gene. The specimen sequenced was peripheral blood. The chain links TRBV28 to TRBJ2-5, with D unclear. This sequence originates from a man aged 80 or over with acute or convalescent COVID-19. The CDR3 region has the DNA TGTGCCAGCAGTTTAGGGCCTTGGGAGACCCAGTACTTC. Translated: CASSLGPWETQYF. The full variable domain, rest sourced from reference TRBV28 and TRBJ2-5, is DVKVTQSSRYLVKRTGEKVFLECVQDMDHENMFWYRQDPGLGLRLIYFSYDVKMKEKGDIPEGYSVSREKKERFSLILESASTNQTSMYLCASSLGPWETQYFGPGTRLLVL.